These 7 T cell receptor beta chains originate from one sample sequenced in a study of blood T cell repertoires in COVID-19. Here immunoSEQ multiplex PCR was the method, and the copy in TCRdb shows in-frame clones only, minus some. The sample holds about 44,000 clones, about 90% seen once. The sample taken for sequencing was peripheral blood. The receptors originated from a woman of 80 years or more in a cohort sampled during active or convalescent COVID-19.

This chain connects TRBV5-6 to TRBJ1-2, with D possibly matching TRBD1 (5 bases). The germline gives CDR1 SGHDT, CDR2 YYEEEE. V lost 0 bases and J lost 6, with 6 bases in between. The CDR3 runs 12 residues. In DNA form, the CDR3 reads TGTGCCAGCAGCTTGGTAGGGGATGGCTACACCTTC. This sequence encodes CASSLVGDGYTF.

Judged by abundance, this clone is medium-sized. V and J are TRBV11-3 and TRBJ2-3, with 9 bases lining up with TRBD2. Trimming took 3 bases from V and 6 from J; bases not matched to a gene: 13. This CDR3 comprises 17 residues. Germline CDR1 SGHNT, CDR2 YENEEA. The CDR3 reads CASSFDSRGRAWDTQYF. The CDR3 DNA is TGTGCCAGCAGCTTCGATTCCCGCGGGAGGGCATGGGATACGCAGTATTTT.

The CDR3 DNA sequence: TGTGCCAGCAGCTTAGTAGCGGGTGACAATGAGCAGTTCTTC. It encodes CASSLVAGDNEQFF. The rearrangement links TRBV7-2 to TRBJ2-1, with 7 bases aligning to TRBD2. The V and J ends lost 1 base and 5 bases, in that order; junction bases with no gene match: 2. CDR1 is SGHTA and CDR2 is FQGNSA in the germline V gene. CDR3 length equals 14 residues.

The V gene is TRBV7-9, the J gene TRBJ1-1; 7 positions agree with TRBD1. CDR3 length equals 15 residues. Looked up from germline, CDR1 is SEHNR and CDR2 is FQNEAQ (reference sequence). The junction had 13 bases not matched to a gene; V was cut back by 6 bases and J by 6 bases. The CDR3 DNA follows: TGTGCCAGCAGGAGAGGAGGACAGGCCGCTTCTGAAGCTTTCTTT. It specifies CASRRGGQAASEAFF.

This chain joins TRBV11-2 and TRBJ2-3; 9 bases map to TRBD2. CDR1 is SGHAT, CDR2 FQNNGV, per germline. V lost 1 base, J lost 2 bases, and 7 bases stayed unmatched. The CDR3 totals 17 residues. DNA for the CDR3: TGTGCCAGCAGCTTAGTAGGTAGCGGGGGCCCCACAGATACGCAGTATTTT. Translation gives CASSLVGSGGPTDTQYF.

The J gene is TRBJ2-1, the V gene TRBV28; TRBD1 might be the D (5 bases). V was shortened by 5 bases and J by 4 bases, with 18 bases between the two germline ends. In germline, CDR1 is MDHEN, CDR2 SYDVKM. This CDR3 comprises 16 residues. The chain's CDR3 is CASSTSGQGSYNEQFF. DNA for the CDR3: TGTGCCAGCAGTACATCAGGTCAGGGTTCGTACAATGAGCAGTTCTTC.

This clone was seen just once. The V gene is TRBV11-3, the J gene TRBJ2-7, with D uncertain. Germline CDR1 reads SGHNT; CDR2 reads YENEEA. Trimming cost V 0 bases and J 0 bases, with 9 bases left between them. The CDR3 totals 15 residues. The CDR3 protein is CASSLEYSPSYEQYF. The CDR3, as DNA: TGTGCCAGCAGCTTAGAATACAGCCCCTCCTACGAGCAGTACTTC.